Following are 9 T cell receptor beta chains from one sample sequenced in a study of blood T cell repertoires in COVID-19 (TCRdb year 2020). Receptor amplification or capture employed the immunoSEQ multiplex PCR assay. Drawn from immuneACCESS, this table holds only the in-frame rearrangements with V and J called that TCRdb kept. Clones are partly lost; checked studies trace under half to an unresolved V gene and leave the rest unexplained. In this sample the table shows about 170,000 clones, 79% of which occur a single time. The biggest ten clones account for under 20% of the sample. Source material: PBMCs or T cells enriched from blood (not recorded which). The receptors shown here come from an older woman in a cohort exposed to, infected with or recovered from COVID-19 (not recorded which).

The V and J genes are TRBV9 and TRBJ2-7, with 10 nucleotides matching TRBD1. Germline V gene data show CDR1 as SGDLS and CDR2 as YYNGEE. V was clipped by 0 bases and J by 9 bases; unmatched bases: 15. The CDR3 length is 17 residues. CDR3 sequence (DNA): TGTGCCAGCAGCGTAGTAGGGTTGGGGACAGGGGAGGATATGCAGTACTTC. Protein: CASSVVGLGTGEDMQYF.

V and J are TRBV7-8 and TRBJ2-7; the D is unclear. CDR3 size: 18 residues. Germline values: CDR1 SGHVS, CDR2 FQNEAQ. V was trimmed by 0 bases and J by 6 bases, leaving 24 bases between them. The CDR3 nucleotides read TGTGCCAGCAGCTTAGCGCATAGGTTAGAGGCTAAGGTCTTCGAGCAGTACTTC. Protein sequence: CASSLAHRLEAKVFEQYF.

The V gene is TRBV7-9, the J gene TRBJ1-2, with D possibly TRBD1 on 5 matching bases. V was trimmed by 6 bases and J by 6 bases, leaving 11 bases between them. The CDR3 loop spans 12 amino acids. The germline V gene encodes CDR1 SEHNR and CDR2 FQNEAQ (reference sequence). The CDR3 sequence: CASSPQGNGYTF. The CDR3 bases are TGTGCCAGCAGTCCCCAGGGAAATGGCTACACCTTC.

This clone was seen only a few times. The CDR3 spells CASSVGTPNGYTF. The CDR3 coding sequence is TGTGCCAGTAGTGTCGGGACTCCAAATGGCTACACCTTC. V gene TRBV19 combines with J gene TRBJ1-2; D is possibly TRBD1 (5 bases). Germline values: CDR1 LNHDA, CDR2 SQIVND (reference sequence). V lost 5 bases to trimming and J lost 6 bases, with 13 bases between them. CDR3 size: 13 residues. Combining the CDR3 with reference TRBV19 and TRBJ1-2 gives the whole variable domain DGGITQSPKYLFRKEGQNVTLSCEQNLNHDAMYWYRQDPGQGLRLIYYSQIVNDFQKGDIAEGYSVSREKKESFPLTVTSAQKNPTAFYLCASSVGTPNGYTFGSGTRLTVV.

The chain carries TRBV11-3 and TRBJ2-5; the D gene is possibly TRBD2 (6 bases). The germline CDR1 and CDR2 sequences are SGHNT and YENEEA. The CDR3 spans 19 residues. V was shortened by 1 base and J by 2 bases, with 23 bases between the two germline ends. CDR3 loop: CASSLGSSSGVTKQETQYF. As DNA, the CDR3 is TGTGCCAGCAGCTTAGGGTCCTCATCGGGAGTAACAAAACAAGAGACCCAGTACTTC.

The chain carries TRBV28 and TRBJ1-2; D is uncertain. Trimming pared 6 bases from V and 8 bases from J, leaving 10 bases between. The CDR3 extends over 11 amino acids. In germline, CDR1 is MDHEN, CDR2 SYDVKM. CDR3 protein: CASRGGKGYTF. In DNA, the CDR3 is TGTGCCAGCAGGGGAGGGAAAGGCTACACCTTC.

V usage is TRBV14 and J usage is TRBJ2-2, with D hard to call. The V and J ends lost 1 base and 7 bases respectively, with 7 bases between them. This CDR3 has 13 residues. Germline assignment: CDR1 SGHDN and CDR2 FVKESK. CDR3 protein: CASSQGLYGELFF. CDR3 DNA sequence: TGTGCCAGCAGCCAAGGTCTCTACGGGGAGCTGTTTTTT.

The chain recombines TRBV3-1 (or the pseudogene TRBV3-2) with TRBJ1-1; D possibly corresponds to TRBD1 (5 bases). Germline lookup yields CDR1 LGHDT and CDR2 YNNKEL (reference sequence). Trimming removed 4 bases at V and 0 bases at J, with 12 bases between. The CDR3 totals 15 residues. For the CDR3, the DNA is TGTGCCAGCAGCCCAGCCGGGGGTATGAACACTGAAGCTTTCTTT. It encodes CASSPAGGMNTEAFF.

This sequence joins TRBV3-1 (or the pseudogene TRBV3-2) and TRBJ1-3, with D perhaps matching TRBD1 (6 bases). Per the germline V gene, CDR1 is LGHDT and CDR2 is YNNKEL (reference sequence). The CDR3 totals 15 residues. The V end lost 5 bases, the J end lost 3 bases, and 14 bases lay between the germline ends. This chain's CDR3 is CASSETGFFGNTIYF. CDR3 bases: TGTGCCAGCAGCGAAACAGGGTTCTTTGGAAACACCATATATTTT.